The rows below give T cell receptor beta chains drawn from one sample of a study of blood T cells in healthy people across ages. TCRdb passed the 5' RACE reads through MiXCR, listing each CDR3 protein once. The table includes about 1.4 million distinct CDR3 sequences, roughly 59% detected once. The material sequenced was blood. The receptors here all came from a man aged 18 to 29 in good health. CDR3s include the opening cysteine and the closing phenylalanine or tryptophan. A D gene is named only where the DNA matches it firmly. Size tells how often a clone was seen (once, few, many) or the class of an expanded clone, and some rows leave it out.

CDR3 protein: CASSLVSRVSYEQYF
CDR3 DNA: TGTGCCAGCAGCTTAGTCTCCAGGGTGTCCTACGAGCAGTACTTC
clone size: NA
D gene: NA
V gene: TRBV7-2
J gene: TRBJ2-7

CDR3 protein: CASSLTAPSYNEQFF
CDR3 DNA: TGTGCCAGCAGTTTAACAGCGCCCTCCTACAACGAGCAGTTCTTC
clone size: NA
D gene: NA
V gene: TRBV12-3/TRBV12-4
J gene: TRBJ2-1

CDR3 protein: CASRPRTGGNYEQYF
CDR3 DNA: TGTGCCAGCAGGCCGAGGACAGGGGGAAACTACGAGCAGTACTTC
clone size: NA
D gene: TRBD1
V gene: TRBV12-3/TRBV12-4
J gene: TRBJ2-7

CDR3 protein: CSARATAYEQYF
CDR3 DNA: TGCAGTGCTAGAGCGACAGCGTACGAGCAGTACTTC
clone size: NA
D gene: NA
V gene: TRBV20-1
J gene: TRBJ2-7

CDR3 protein: CASRTEGPLSPQETQYF
CDR3 DNA: TGTGCCAGCAGGACGGAGGGACCCCTTTCCCCACAAGAGACCCAGTACTTC
clone size: once
D gene: NA
V gene: TRBV12-3/TRBV12-4
J gene: TRBJ2-5

CDR3 protein: CASSQDTGGDEKLFF
CDR3 DNA: TGCGCCAGCAGCCAAGATACAGGGGGAGACGAAAAACTGTTTTTT
clone size: few
D gene: TRBD1
V gene: TRBV4-3
J gene: TRBJ1-4

CDR3 protein: CSAAGQGTDTQYF
CDR3 DNA: TGCAGTGCCGCCGGACAGGGGACAGATACGCAGTATTTT
clone size: few
D gene: TRBD1
V gene: TRBV20-1
J gene: TRBJ2-3

CDR3 protein: CASSQDMRGLTNEKLFF
CDR3 DNA: TGCGCCAGCAGCCAAGACATGAGGGGACTGACTAATGAAAAACTGTTTTTT
clone size: few
D gene: NA
V gene: TRBV4-1
J gene: TRBJ1-4

CDR3 protein: CASTGGIEAFF
CDR3 DNA: TGTGCCAGCACCGGGGGGATTGAAGCTTTCTTT
clone size: few
D gene: NA
V gene: TRBV12-3/TRBV12-4
J gene: TRBJ1-1

CDR3 protein: CASSQRGTGGEVGTQYF
CDR3 DNA: TGCGCCAGCAGCCAACGTGGGACAGGGGGAGAAGTCGGCACGCAGTATTTT
clone size: NA
D gene: TRBD1
V gene: TRBV4-1
J gene: TRBJ2-3

CDR3 protein: CASSLVSSVTQYF
CDR3 DNA: TGTGCCAGCAGCTTAGTGAGTAGCGTGACGCAGTATTTT
clone size: NA
D gene: NA
V gene: TRBV11-3
J gene: TRBJ2-3

CDR3 protein: CASSEFAHSRNTEAFF
CDR3 DNA: TGCGCCAGCAGTGAGTTCGCCCATTCCCGGAACACTGAAGCTTTCTTT
clone size: NA
D gene: NA
V gene: TRBV10-1
J gene: TRBJ1-1

CDR3 protein: CASSSPLVGSMETQYF
CDR3 DNA: TGTGCCAGCAGCTCCCCCCTAGTGGGTTCGATGGAGACCCAGTACTTC
clone size: many
D gene: NA
V gene: TRBV6-2/TRBV6-3
J gene: TRBJ2-5

CDR3 protein: CASSQERRVWETQYF
CDR3 DNA: TGCGCCAGCAGCCAAGAGAGAAGGGTTTGGGAGACCCAGTACTTC
clone size: once
D gene: NA
V gene: TRBV4-3
J gene: TRBJ2-5

CDR3 protein: CSARHRGWGGYTF
CDR3 DNA: TGCAGTGCTAGGCACAGGGGTTGGGGTGGCTACACCTTC
clone size: NA
D gene: TRBD1
V gene: TRBV20-1
J gene: TRBJ1-2

CDR3 protein: CASSVSGSRDTQYF
CDR3 DNA: TGTGCCAGCAGCGTTAGCGGGAGTAGAGATACGCAGTATTTT
clone size: NA
D gene: TRBD2
V gene: TRBV9
J gene: TRBJ2-3

CDR3 protein: CASTSPGRVYSNQPQHF
CDR3 DNA: TGTGCCAGCACTTCCCCAGGGAGGGTATATAGCAATCAGCCCCAGCATTTT
clone size: NA
D gene: NA
V gene: TRBV28
J gene: TRBJ1-5

CDR3 protein: CANRPLTYRGQGTYNEQFF
CDR3 DNA: TGTGCCAACAGACCTCTCACCTACCGGGGACAGGGAACCTACAATGAGCAGTTCTTC
clone size: NA
D gene: TRBD1
V gene: TRBV9
J gene: TRBJ2-1

CDR3 protein: CASRGRVREVEQFF
CDR3 DNA: TGTGCCAGCAGGGGGCGGGTTCGTGAGGTTGAGCAGTTCTTC
clone size: NA
D gene: NA
V gene: TRBV2
J gene: TRBJ2-1

CDR3 protein: CASSQDGTANQPQHF
CDR3 DNA: TGTGCCAGCAGCCAAGACGGGACCGCTAATCAGCCCCAGCATTTT
clone size: NA
D gene: NA
V gene: TRBV3-1
J gene: TRBJ1-5

CDR3 protein: CSARDLTSGGIWGQETQYF
CDR3 DNA: TGCAGTGCTAGAGATCTGACTAGCGGGGGAATTTGGGGACAAGAGACCCAGTACTTC
clone size: NA
D gene: TRBD2
V gene: TRBV20-1
J gene: TRBJ2-5

CDR3 protein: CASSQEGGDTDTQYF
CDR3 DNA: TGCGCCAGCAGCCAAGAGGGTGGGGACACAGATACGCAGTATTTT
clone size: NA
D gene: NA
V gene: TRBV4-3
J gene: TRBJ2-3

CDR3 protein: CASSEREETQYF
CDR3 DNA: TGTGCCAGCAGCGAAAGAGAGGAGACCCAGTACTTC
clone size: few
D gene: NA
V gene: TRBV2
J gene: TRBJ2-5

CDR3 protein: CASSLGHHPYEQYF
CDR3 DNA: TGTGCCAGCAGCTTAGGGCACCACCCCTACGAGCAGTACTTC
clone size: few
D gene: NA
V gene: TRBV7-6
J gene: TRBJ2-7

CDR3 protein: CASSSFGEETQYF
CDR3 DNA: TGCGCCAGCAGCTCCTTCGGGGAAGAGACCCAGTACTTC
clone size: NA
D gene: NA
V gene: TRBV5-1
J gene: TRBJ2-5

CDR3 protein: CASSLSGRDTDTQYF
CDR3 DNA: TGTGCCAGCAGTCTTAGCGGGAGAGACACAGATACGCAGTATTTT
clone size: few
D gene: TRBD2
V gene: TRBV7-9
J gene: TRBJ2-3

CDR3 protein: CASSFYLRDRGPFRNQPQHF
CDR3 DNA: TGTGCCAGCAGTTTCTACTTACGGGACAGGGGGCCGTTCAGGAATCAGCCCCAGCATTTT
clone size: NA
D gene: TRBD1
V gene: TRBV6-5
J gene: TRBJ1-5

CDR3 protein: CATEERSYNEQFF
CDR3 DNA: TGTGCCACCGAAGAGCGCTCCTACAATGAGCAGTTCTTC
clone size: NA
D gene: NA
V gene: TRBV15
J gene: TRBJ2-1

CDR3 protein: CATSDGLAFGTDTQYF
CDR3 DNA: TGTGCCACCAGCGACGGACTAGCGTTTGGCACAGATACGCAGTATTTT
clone size: NA
D gene: TRBD2
V gene: TRBV15
J gene: TRBJ2-3

CDR3 protein: CSVAEGSSYNEQFF
CDR3 DNA: TGCAGCGTTGCTGAGGGGAGCTCCTACAATGAGCAGTTCTTC
clone size: many
D gene: NA
V gene: TRBV29-1
J gene: TRBJ2-1

CDR3 protein: CSAYGTSLSEQYF
CDR3 DNA: TGCAGCGCTTACGGGACTAGTCTGTCCGAGCAGTACTTC
clone size: few
D gene: TRBD2
V gene: TRBV29-1
J gene: TRBJ2-7

CDR3 protein: CASSEDSFNEQYF
CDR3 DNA: TGTGCCAGCAGTGAGGACTCTTTCAACGAGCAGTACTTC
clone size: NA
D gene: NA
V gene: TRBV2
J gene: TRBJ2-7

CDR3 protein: CASRKVGGVRHTDTQYF
CDR3 DNA: TGTGCCAGCAGGAAGGTCGGGGGGGTGAGGCACACAGATACGCAGTATTTT
clone size: NA
D gene: TRBD2
V gene: TRBV9
J gene: TRBJ2-3

CDR3 protein: CASSSGTAASNEQFF
CDR3 DNA: TGTGCCAGCTCTTCCGGGACAGCCGCTTCCAATGAGCAGTTCTTC
clone size: few
D gene: TRBD1
V gene: TRBV7-2
J gene: TRBJ2-1

CDR3 protein: CSVDSLDMGYTF
CDR3 DNA: TGCAGCGTTGACAGCCTAGATATGGGCTACACCTTC
clone size: few
D gene: NA
V gene: TRBV29-1
J gene: TRBJ1-2

CDR3 protein: CSVGAMVQETQYF
CDR3 DNA: TGCAGCGTTGGGGCAATGGTCCAAGAGACCCAGTACTTC
clone size: NA
D gene: NA
V gene: TRBV29-1
J gene: TRBJ2-5

CDR3 protein: CASRKGRSSYEQYF
CDR3 DNA: TGTGCCAGCAGAAAGGGCAGGAGCTCCTACGAGCAGTACTTC
clone size: NA
D gene: NA
V gene: TRBV6-5
J gene: TRBJ2-7

CDR3 protein: CASSSQNNEKLFF
CDR3 DNA: TGTGCCAGCAGTTCTCAGAATAATGAAAAACTGTTTTTT
clone size: NA
D gene: NA
V gene: TRBV27
J gene: TRBJ1-4

CDR3 protein: CATSELSGRGETQYF
CDR3 DNA: TGTGCCACCAGTGAACTATCCGGGCGGGGAGAGACCCAGTACTTC
clone size: once
D gene: NA
V gene: TRBV24-1
J gene: TRBJ2-5

CDR3 protein: CASSEYGQINTEAFF
CDR3 DNA: TGTGCCAGCAGTGAATATGGGCAGATTAACACTGAAGCTTTCTTT
clone size: few
D gene: NA
V gene: TRBV25-1
J gene: TRBJ1-1

CDR3 protein: CAWSVQGANEQYF
CDR3 DNA: TGTGCCTGGAGTGTGCAGGGGGCCAACGAGCAGTACTTC
clone size: NA
D gene: TRBD1
V gene: TRBV30
J gene: TRBJ2-7

CDR3 protein: CASSRTRNPTSGGELFF
CDR3 DNA: TGTGCCAGCAGCCGCACTAGAAACCCAACCTCCGGCGGGGAGCTGTTTTTT
clone size: NA
D gene: NA
V gene: TRBV3-1
J gene: TRBJ2-2

CDR3 protein: CASSPTGAYPTNYGYTF
CDR3 DNA: TGTGCCAGCAGTCCGACGGGGGCCTACCCAACTAACTATGGCTACACCTTC
clone size: NA
D gene: NA
V gene: TRBV27
J gene: TRBJ1-2

CDR3 protein: CASSLLGRGTEAFF
CDR3 DNA: TGTGCCAGCAGTCTACTAGGGAGGGGGACTGAAGCTTTCTTT
clone size: NA
D gene: NA
V gene: TRBV27
J gene: TRBJ1-1

CDR3 protein: CASSSIRGAQEAQYF
CDR3 DNA: TGTGCCAGCAGCTCGATCCGGGGGGCCCAAGAGGCCCAGTACTTC
clone size: NA
D gene: NA
V gene: TRBV7-2
J gene: TRBJ2-7

CDR3 protein: CASSLRVRPQHF
CDR3 DNA: TGTGCCAGCAGTTTAAGGGTACGGCCCCAGCATTTT
clone size: NA
D gene: NA
V gene: TRBV12-3/TRBV12-4
J gene: TRBJ1-5

CDR3 protein: CSARDGGRALYEQYF
CDR3 DNA: TGCAGTGCTAGAGATGGCGGGAGGGCCCTGTACGAGCAGTACTTC
clone size: NA
D gene: TRBD2
V gene: TRBV20-1
J gene: TRBJ2-7

CDR3 protein: CASGRGFYKQYF
CDR3 DNA: TGTGCCAGCGGCCGCGGTTTCTACAAGCAGTACTTC
clone size: NA
D gene: NA
V gene: TRBV7-9
J gene: TRBJ2-4

CDR3 protein: CASSLARVGQETQYF
CDR3 DNA: TGTGCCAGCAGCTTAGCGCGAGTAGGGCAAGAGACCCAGTACTTC
clone size: NA
D gene: NA
V gene: TRBV7-2
J gene: TRBJ2-5

CDR3 protein: CSARDRVGWRETQYF
CDR3 DNA: TGCAGTGCTAGAGATCGAGTGGGGTGGCGGGAGACCCAGTACTTC
clone size: once
D gene: NA
V gene: TRBV20-1
J gene: TRBJ2-5

CDR3 protein: CASSDSAEGTGELFF
CDR3 DNA: TGTGCCAGCAGTGACTCCGCCGAGGGAACCGGGGAGCTGTTTTTT
clone size: NA
D gene: NA
V gene: TRBV6-4
J gene: TRBJ2-2

CDR3 protein: CASSQDHSFRTDTQYF
CDR3 DNA: TGCGCCAGCAGCCAAGATCATAGCTTTCGCACAGATACGCAGTATTTT
clone size: NA
D gene: NA
V gene: TRBV4-3
J gene: TRBJ2-3

CDR3 protein: CASSGTGGFTGELFF
CDR3 DNA: TGCGCCAGCAGCGGGACGGGGGGGTTCACCGGGGAGCTGTTTTTT
clone size: NA
D gene: TRBD2
V gene: TRBV4-1
J gene: TRBJ2-2

CDR3 protein: CASSLGIPYEQYF
CDR3 DNA: TGTGCCAGCAGCTTAGGCATCCCCTACGAGCAGTACTTC
clone size: NA
D gene: NA
V gene: TRBV7-2
J gene: TRBJ2-7

CDR3 protein: CASSLVDWTDTQYF
CDR3 DNA: TGTGCCAGCAGCTTAGTGGACTGGACAGATACGCAGTATTTT
clone size: NA
D gene: NA
V gene: TRBV11-2
J gene: TRBJ2-3